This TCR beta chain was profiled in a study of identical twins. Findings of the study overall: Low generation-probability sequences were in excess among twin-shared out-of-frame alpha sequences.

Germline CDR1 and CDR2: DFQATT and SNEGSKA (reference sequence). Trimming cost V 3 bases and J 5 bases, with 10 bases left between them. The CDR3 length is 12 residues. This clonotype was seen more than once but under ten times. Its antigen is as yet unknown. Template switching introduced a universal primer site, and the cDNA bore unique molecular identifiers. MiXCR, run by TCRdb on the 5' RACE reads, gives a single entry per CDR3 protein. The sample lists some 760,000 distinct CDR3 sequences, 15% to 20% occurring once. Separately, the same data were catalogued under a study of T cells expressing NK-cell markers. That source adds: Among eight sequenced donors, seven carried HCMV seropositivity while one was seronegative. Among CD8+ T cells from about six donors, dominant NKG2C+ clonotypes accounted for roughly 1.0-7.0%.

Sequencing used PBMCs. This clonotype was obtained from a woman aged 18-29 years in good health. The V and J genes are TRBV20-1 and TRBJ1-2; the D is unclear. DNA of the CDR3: TGCAGTGCTAGGTTGTTTGAATATGGCTACACCTTC. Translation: CSARLFEYGYTF.